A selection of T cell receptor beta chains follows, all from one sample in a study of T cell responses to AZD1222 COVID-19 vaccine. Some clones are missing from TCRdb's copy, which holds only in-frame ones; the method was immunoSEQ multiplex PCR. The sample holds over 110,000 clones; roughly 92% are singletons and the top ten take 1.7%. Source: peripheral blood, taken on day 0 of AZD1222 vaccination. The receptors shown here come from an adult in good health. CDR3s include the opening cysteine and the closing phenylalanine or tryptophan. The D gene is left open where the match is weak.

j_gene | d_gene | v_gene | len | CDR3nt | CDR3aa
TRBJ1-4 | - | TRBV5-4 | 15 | TGTGCCAGCAGCTGGAGGGGGGCGCCTAATGAAAAACTGTTTTTT | CASSWRGAPNEKLFF
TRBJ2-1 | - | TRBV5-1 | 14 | TGCGCCAGCAGCACGGAGTTGGGGGCTGGGGAGCAGTTCTTC | CASSTELGAGEQFF
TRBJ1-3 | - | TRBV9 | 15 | TGTGCCAGCAGCGTCCTAGGTAATTCTGGAAACACCATATATTTT | CASSVLGNSGNTIYF
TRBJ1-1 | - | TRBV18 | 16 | TGTGCCAGCTCACCGGGGGCGGGGTATAAGGACACTGAAGCTTTCTTT | CASSPGAGYKDTEAFF
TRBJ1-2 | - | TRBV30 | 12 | TGTGCCTGGAGAAGAGGAATCCATGGCTACACCTTC | CAWRRGIHGYTF
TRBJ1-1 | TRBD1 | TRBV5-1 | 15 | TGCGCCAGCAGCTCGGTGACAGGGTCGATTCCTGAAGCTTTCTTT | CASSSVTGSIPEAFF
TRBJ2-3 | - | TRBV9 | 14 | TGTGCCAGCAGCGTAGGAAGCAGCACAGATACGCAGTATTTT | CASSVGSSTDTQYF
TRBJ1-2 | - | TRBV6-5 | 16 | TGTGCCAGCAGTTACTTCCCCACACGAAGGGGGAATGGCTACACCTTC | CASSYFPTRRGNGYTF
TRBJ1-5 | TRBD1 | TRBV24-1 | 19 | TGTGCCACCAGTGAACAGACAGGGGGCCAACTTTATAGCAATCAGCCCCAGCATTTT | CATSEQTGGQLYSNQPQHF
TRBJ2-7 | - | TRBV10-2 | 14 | TGCGCCAGCAGTGATTTTGGCAGCTCCTACGAGCAGTACTTC | CASSDFGSSYEQYF
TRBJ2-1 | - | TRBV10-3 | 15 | TGTGCCATCAGTGAAGGAAAAGGCTCCTACAATGAGCAGTTCTTC | CAISEGKGSYNEQFF
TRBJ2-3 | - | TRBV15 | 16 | TGTGCCACCAGCAGAGTGACAGGTCGTTCCACAGATACGCAGTATTTT | CATSRVTGRSTDTQYF